The clone carrying this T cell receptor (beta chain) showed up just a few times. Some clones are missing from TCRdb's copy, which holds only in-frame ones; the method was immunoSEQ multiplex PCR. The data show a few hundred thousand clones, about 87% seen once. V was cut by 0 bases and J by 0 bases, with 12 bases left in between. From germline, CDR1 is SGHVS and CDR2 FNYEAQ. The CDR3 runs to 17 residues. Individuals aged about 18 to 89 years were recruited from 24 US areas. Each participant's cohort was designated according to participant-reported clinical history. The data are from a study of blood T cell repertoires in COVID-19.

This TCR was recovered from a man under 40 who had recovered from COVID-19. Sequenced: PBMCs or T cells enriched from blood (not recorded which). The chain joins TRBV7-6 to TRBJ1-3; D may be TRBD1 (5 bases). The CDR3, as DNA: TGTGCCAGCAGCTTAGCGCCGACAGCGAGCTCTGGAAACACCATATATTTT. Translated, it gives CASSLAPTASSGNTIYF.